This T cell receptor (beta chain) was obtained from a study of blood T cell repertoires in COVID-19. Across the whole study: Acute and convalescent COVID-19 specimens originated in the United States, Italy and Spain. Sources were T cells, B-cell-depleted T cells, or PBMCs; the material itself was cDNA or gDNA.

In the original analysis: Amplification from reference gene primers served as the basis for estimated nucleated cell counts. Sequencing was performed with immunoSEQ multiplex PCR; in TCRdb, only in-frame clones are kept and a portion is missing. V, J and clone size were drawn from that table, and D and trimming were deduced from the DNA. The data hold some 220,000 clones, with around four fifths observed a single time. Germline V gene sequence: CDR1 LGHDT, CDR2 YNNKEL (reference sequence). The J segment lost 4 bases and the V segment lost 4 bases, leaving 3 bases of the junction unmatched. This CDR3 comprises 15 residues.

Source material: peripheral blood. The genes are TRBV3-1 (or the pseudogene TRBV3-2) and TRBJ2-7, with TRBD2 matching 14 bases. The sequence came from a woman aged 55 to 70 who had recovered from COVID-19. DNA of the CDR3: TGTGCCAGCAGCCCCGGACTAGCGGGGGGTTACGAGCAGTACTTC. It translates to CASSPGLAGGYEQYF.